Following are 14 T cell receptor beta chains from one sample sequenced in a study of blood T cell repertoires in COVID-19. TCRdb keeps only in-frame clones here, not all; method: immunoSEQ multiplex PCR. This table has 300,000 or so clones, roughly 89% appearing once. Sequences were obtained from PBMCs or T cells enriched from blood (not recorded which). The receptors stem from a woman aged 45 to 65 who had been exposed to COVID-19.

Concerning this clone itself: At the DNA level, this CDR3 is encoded by other sequences in the same sample as well. The chain joins TRBV28 to TRBJ2-5, with D unresolved. Germline loops: CDR1 MDHEN, CDR2 SYDVKM. CDR3 length: 11 residues. The V end was cut by 4 bases, the J end by 2 bases, with 2 bases between. In DNA form, the CDR3 reads TGTGCCAGCAGTTCTCAAGAGACCCAGTACTTC. The encoded protein is CASSSQETQYF.

The CDR3 region is CASSVPGTASYEQYF. For the CDR3, the DNA is TGTGCCAGTAGTGTCCCCGGGACAGCCTCCTACGAGCAGTACTTC. The rearrangement links TRBV19 to TRBJ2-7; 7 bases fit TRBD1. Unmatched junction bases numbered 7, after V lost 5 bases and J lost 0 bases. This CDR3 has 15 residues. Germline CDR1 and CDR2: LNHDA and SQIVND (reference sequence).

The chain links TRBV11-1 to TRBJ1-1; unclear D gene. This CDR3 comprises 13 residues. The V and J ends lost 0 bases and 4 bases respectively, with 6 bases between them. Germline V CDR1 and CDR2: SGHAT, FQDESV (reference sequence). The CDR3 DNA reads TGTGCCAGCAGCTTAGCAGGAGCCACTGAAGCTTTCTTT. This codes for CASSLAGATEAFF.

The rearrangement uses TRBV28 and TRBJ1-5; D unresolved. Germline CDR1 reads MDHEN; CDR2 reads SYDVKM. Trimming pared 3 bases from V and 0 bases from J, leaving 6 bases between. The CDR3 runs to 14 residues. CDR3 residues: CASSFSDSNQPQHF. As DNA, the CDR3 is TGTGCCAGCAGTTTTAGTGATAGCAATCAGCCCCAGCATTTT.

The chain is built from TRBV10-3 and TRBJ1-3, with 7 bases fitting TRBD1. V trimming: 10 bases; J trimming: 2 bases; junction bases outside the gene matches: 11. Germline assignment: CDR1 ENHRY and CDR2 SYGVKD. This CDR3 comprises 15 residues. The CDR3 coding sequence is TGTGCCACACAGGGGAATGGGAGCCCTGGAAACACCATATATTTT. Encoded protein: CATQGNGSPGNTIYF.

The rearrangement uses TRBV5-4 and TRBJ2-7; D is possibly TRBD2 (5 bases). Trimming took off 3 bases at V and 2 bases at J, with 9 bases between the two ends. The germline V gene encodes CDR1 SGHNT and CDR2 YYREEE (reference sequence). This CDR3 contains 13 residues. The CDR3, as DNA: TGTGCCAGCAGCTCCAGAGGGACCTACGAGCAGTACTTC. Protein: CASSSRGTYEQYF.

The rearrangement joins TRBV27 to TRBJ1-2, with 8 bases lining up with TRBD1. V trimming: 5 bases; J trimming: 4 bases; junction bases outside the gene matches: 6. There are 14 residues in the CDR3. The V gene's germline CDR1 is MNHEY and CDR2 SMNVEV (reference sequence). The CDR3 bases are TGTGCCAGCAGTCCAGACAGGGGTTCCTATGGCTACACCTTC. This gives the protein CASSPDRGSYGYTF.

The chain links TRBV28 to TRBJ1-2; D gene unclear. Germline V gene lookup returns CDR1 MDHEN and CDR2 SYDVKM. V was cut by 6 bases and J by 4 bases, with 15 bases left in between. The CDR3 has 14 residues. The CDR3 DNA reads TGTGCCAGCAGGCCGGCTGAGGTAGGCTATGGCTACACCTTC. This sequence encodes CASRPAEVGYGYTF.

Only one count was recorded for this clone. The chain carries TRBV5-4 and TRBJ1-2; 7 bases agree with TRBD1. With 2 bases clipped from V and 4 bases from J, the junction kept 8 bases outside the gene matches. The germline V gene encodes CDR1 SGHNT and CDR2 YYREEE (reference sequence). The CDR3 covers 15 residues. The CDR3 spells CASSLETGNPYGYTF. CDR3 coding DNA: TGTGCCAGCAGCTTAGAGACAGGGAACCCCTATGGCTACACCTTC.

This chain connects TRBV6-1 to TRBJ1-6; D gene unclear. Germline-derived CDR1 and CDR2 are MNHNS and SASEGT. The CDR3 contains 15 residues. Trimming took 0 bases from V and 14 from J, leaving 17 bases between them. CDR3 sequence reads: CASSEALGSGRALHF. The CDR3 nucleotides read TGTGCCAGCAGTGAAGCGCTGGGCAGCGGTCGCGCCCTCCACTTT.

The genes are TRBV3-1 (or the pseudogene TRBV3-2) and TRBJ1-2; 12 nucleotides agree with TRBD1. V shed 3 bases, J shed 10 bases, and the junction held 6 bases outside the gene matches. The length of the CDR3 is 14 residues. The germline V gene has CDR1 LGHDT and CDR2 YNNKEL (reference sequence). The CDR3 sequence: CASSQAGQGATYTF. CDR3 nucleotide sequence: TGTGCCAGCAGCCAGGCGGGACAGGGGGCCACCTACACCTTC.

This clone was counted a single time. The V call is TRBV2, the J call TRBJ1-4, with D possibly being TRBD1 (6 bases). Germline-derived CDR1 and CDR2 are SNHLY and FYNNEI. There are 13 residues in the CDR3. The germline V and J ends were trimmed by 6 bases and 8 bases, with 13 bases remaining between them. The CDR3 coding sequence is TGTGCCAGCAGGAACAGGGTGGGAGAAAAACTGTTTTTT. Its translation is CASRNRVGEKLFF.

This chain connects TRBV5-8 to TRBJ2-1; 10 bases align to TRBD2. The junction had 11 bases not matched to a gene; V was cut back by 4 bases and J by 4 bases. The CDR3 covers 17 residues. The V gene's germline CDR1 is SGHTS and CDR2 YDEGEE. The DNA for the CDR3 is TGTGCCAGCAGCCTGGTGGCTAGCGGGGGCCAATACAATGAGCAGTTCTTC. It encodes CASSLVASGGQYNEQFF.

The genes are TRBV5-1 and TRBJ2-5, with TRBD2 identical over 9 bases. The trim removed 6 bases at V and 4 bases at J, leaving 10 bases unmatched. This CDR3 comprises 15 residues. Germline CDR1 is SGHRS and CDR2 is YFSETQ. The CDR3 loop is CASMIGTSFRETQYF. CDR3 nucleotide sequence: TGCGCCAGCATGATTGGGACTAGCTTCAGAGAGACCCAGTACTTC. The whole variable domain, remainder taken from reference TRBV5-1 and TRBJ2-5, is KAGVTQTPRYLIKTRGQQVTLSCSPISGHRSVSWYQQTPGQGLQFLFEYFSETQRNKGNFPGRFSGRQFSNSRSEMNVSTLELGDSALYLCASMIGTSFRETQYFGPGTRLLVL.